The sequence of this T cell receptor beta chain was determined in a study of beta chain features in type 1 diabetes. Study overall: Over all samples combined, 90 million to 140 million sorted cells were examined. Study-wide points: A pattern of fewer insertions and more deletions at VDJ junctions was seen in type 1 diabetes patients. People with Type 1 diabetes carried modestly yet significantly shorter TCRB CDR3s in all four CD4+ subsets. It was among patients, rather than healthy donors, that naive, central memory and Treg TCRB repertoires appeared more similar.

Remarks on this clone: Its target is unknown.

Every isolated RNA sample was fully reverse transcribed, so sequencing captured expressed TCRB transcripts. Some 3.3 million reads per sample on average were obtained from naive, central memory and regulatory T cell samples. Measured with immunoSEQ multiplex PCR; TCRdb has only the in-frame clones, and not every one. The sample shows around 140,000 clones, approximately 10% of them seen only once. The germline CDR1 and CDR2 sequences are SQVTM and ANQGSEA. After removal of 7 bases from V and 0 bases from J, the junction contained 3 bases not matched to a gene. This CDR3 region has 13 residues. The chain joins TRBV29-1 to TRBJ1-3, with 7 bases identical to TRBD1. This receptor was obtained from a man younger than 40 with type 1 diabetes. Sequenced sample: central memory CD4+ T cells from blood. DNA of the CDR3: TGCAGCGCCGGGACAGACTCTGGAAACACCATATATTTT. Residues: CSAGTDSGNTIYF.